Sequencing of this T cell receptor (beta chain) was carried out in a study of blood T cell repertoires in COVID-19. Study context: Samples representing acute and convalescent COVID-19 were sourced from the United States, Italy and Spain.

The CDR3 sequence is 13 residues long. Germline CDR1 and CDR2: SNHLY and FYNNEI. The junction had 7 bases not matched to a gene; V was cut back by 7 bases and J by 7 bases. In the original analysis: Reference gene primers were amplified, and this amplification served to estimate nucleated cell counts. Here immunoSEQ multiplex PCR was the method, and the copy in TCRdb shows in-frame clones only, minus some. V, J and clone size derive from that table, while D and trimming were established from the DNA sequence. The sample holds tens of thousands of clones, over 70% seen once. The clonotype originates from a man in his 70s with acute or convalescent COVID-19. Sequencing input: peripheral blood. This rearrangement joins TRBV2 to TRBJ1-2, with TRBD1 matching over 9 bases. The CDR3 reads CASNSQGAFGYTF. CDR3 DNA sequence: TGTGCCAGCAACTCACAGGGGGCCTTTGGCTACACCTTC.